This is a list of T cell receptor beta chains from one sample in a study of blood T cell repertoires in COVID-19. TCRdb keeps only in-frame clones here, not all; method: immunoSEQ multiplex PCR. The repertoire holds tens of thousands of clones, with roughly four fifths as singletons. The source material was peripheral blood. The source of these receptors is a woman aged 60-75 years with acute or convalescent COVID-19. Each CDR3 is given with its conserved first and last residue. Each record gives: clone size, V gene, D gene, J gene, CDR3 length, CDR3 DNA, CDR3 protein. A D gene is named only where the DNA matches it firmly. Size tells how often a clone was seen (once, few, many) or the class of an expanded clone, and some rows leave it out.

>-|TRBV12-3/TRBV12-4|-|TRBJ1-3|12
TGTGCCAGCAGTAGTAGAGGAAACACCATATATTTT
CASSSRGNTIYF
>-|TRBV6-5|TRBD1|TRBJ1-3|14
TGTGCCAGCAGTACCGGACAGGGTAGAAACACCATATATTTT
CASSTGQGRNTIYF
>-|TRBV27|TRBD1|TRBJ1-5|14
TGTGCCAGCAGTTTTCGGACAGGGAATCAGCCCCAGCATTTT
CASSFRTGNQPQHF
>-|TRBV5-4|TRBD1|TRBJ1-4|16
TGTGCCAGCAGCACTGAGGGACAGGGTAAGAGCGAAAAACTGTTTTTT
CASSTEGQGKSEKLFF
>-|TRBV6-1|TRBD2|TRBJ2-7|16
TGTGCCAGCAGTGAAGCGGGGAGCGGGATGTCTTACGAGCAGTACTTC
CASSEAGSGMSYEQYF
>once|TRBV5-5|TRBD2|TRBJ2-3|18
TGTGCCAGCAGCTTGGCCGGTAGCGGGGGTAACGCAGGAGATACGCAGTATTTT
CASSLAGSGGNAGDTQYF
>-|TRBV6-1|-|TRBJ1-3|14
TGTGCCAGCAGTGAAGGTGGGAGCCGTCGTGCCATATATTTT
CASSEGGSRRAIYF
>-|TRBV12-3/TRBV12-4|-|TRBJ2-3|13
TGTGCCAGCAGTCCCGACACTGCAGATACGCAGTATTTT
CASSPDTADTQYF
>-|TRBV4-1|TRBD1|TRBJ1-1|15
TGCGCCAGCAGCTACAGACAGGGTAGGAACACTGAAGCTTTCTTT
CASSYRQGRNTEAFF
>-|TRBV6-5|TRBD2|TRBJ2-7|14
TGTGCCAGCAGCCGTAGCGGGAGTGCTTACGAGCAGTACTTC
CASSRSGSAYEQYF
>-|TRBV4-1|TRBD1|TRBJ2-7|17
TGCGCCAGCAGCCCAGGAGCCGGGGGACAGGGGTCCTACGAGCAGTACTTC
CASSPGAGGQGSYEQYF
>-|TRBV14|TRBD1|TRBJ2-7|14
TGTGCCAGCAGCGAAACGACAGGGCCCCGCGAGCAGTACTTC
CASSETTGPREQYF
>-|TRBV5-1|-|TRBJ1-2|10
TGCGCCAGCAGCTCATATGGCTACACCTTC
CASSSYGYTF
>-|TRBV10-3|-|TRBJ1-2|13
TGTGCCATCAGTGTCGGAGGGAAGAGAGGCTACACCTTC
CAISVGGKRGYTF
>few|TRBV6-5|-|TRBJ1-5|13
TGTGCCAGCAGAACCACAGGTACGGGGCCCCAGCATTTT
CASRTTGTGPQHF
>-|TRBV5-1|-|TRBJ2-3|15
TGCGCCAGCAGCTCTGGCCGCGGAAGCACAGATACGCAGTATTTT
CASSSGRGSTDTQYF
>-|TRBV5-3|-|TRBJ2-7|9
TGTGCCGACAGCCACGAGCAGTACTTC
CADSHEQYF
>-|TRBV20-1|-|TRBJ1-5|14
TGCAGTGCCAGTATGGGGCAGGGGAATCAGCCCCAGCATTTT
CSASMGQGNQPQHF
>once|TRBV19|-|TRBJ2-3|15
TGTGCCAGTAGCTCCGGGGGACAGCTGGCAGATACGCAGTATTTT
CASSSGGQLADTQYF
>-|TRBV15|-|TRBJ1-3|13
TGTGCCACCAGCACCAGTTCCGGAAACACCATATATTTT
CATSTSSGNTIYF
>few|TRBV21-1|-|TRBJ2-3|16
TGTGCCAGCAGCATTTTTGCGGGAGGTGATTCAGATACGCAGTATTTT
CASSIFAGGDSDTQYF
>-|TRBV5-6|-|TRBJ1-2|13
TGTGCCAGCAGCTTGGGGGCTTCCTATGGCTACACCTTC
CASSLGASYGYTF
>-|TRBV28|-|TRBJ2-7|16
TGTGCCAGCAGCCTTCCCCGGGGGGCCAGTTCCTACGAGCAGTACTTC
CASSLPRGASSYEQYF
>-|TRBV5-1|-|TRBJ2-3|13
TGCGCCAGCAGCTTAACTAGCACAGATACGCAGTATTTT
CASSLTSTDTQYF
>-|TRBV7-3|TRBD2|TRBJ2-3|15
TGTGCCAGCAGCTTAGCGGGGGGGCCGGGCGCCACGCAGTATTTT
CASSLAGGPGATQYF
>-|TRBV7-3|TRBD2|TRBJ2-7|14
TGTGCCAGCAGCTTAGACGGGAGGTGGGTCGAGCAGTACTTC
CASSLDGRWVEQYF
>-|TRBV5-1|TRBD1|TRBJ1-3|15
TGCGCCAGCAGCCATGGACAGGTCTCTGGAAACACCATATATTTT
CASSHGQVSGNTIYF
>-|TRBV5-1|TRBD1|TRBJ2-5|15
TGCGCCAGCAGCAGACCGGACAGGGCTCAAGAGACCCAGTACTTC
CASSRPDRAQETQYF
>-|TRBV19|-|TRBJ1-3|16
TGTGCCAGTAGCCGTCGACAGGAAATCTCTGGAAACACCATATATTTT
CASSRRQEISGNTIYF